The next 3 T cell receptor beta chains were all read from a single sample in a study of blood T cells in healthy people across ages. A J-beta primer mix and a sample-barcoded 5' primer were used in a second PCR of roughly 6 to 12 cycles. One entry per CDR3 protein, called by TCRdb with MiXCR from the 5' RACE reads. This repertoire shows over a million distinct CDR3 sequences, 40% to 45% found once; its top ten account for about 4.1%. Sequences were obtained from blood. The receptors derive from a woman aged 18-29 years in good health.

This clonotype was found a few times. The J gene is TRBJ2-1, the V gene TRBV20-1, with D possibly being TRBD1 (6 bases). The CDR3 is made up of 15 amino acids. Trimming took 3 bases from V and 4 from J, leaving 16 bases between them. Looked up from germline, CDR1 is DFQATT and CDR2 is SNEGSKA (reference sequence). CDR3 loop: CSASSEAGAYNEQFF. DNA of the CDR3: TGCAGTGCTAGCTCAGAGGCAGGGGCTTACAATGAGCAGTTCTTC.

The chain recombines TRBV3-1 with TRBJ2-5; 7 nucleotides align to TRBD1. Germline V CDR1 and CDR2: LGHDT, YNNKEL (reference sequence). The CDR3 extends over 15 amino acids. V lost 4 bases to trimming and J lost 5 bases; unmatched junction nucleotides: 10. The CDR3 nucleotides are TGTGCCAGCAGCCTCGGTGACAGGGATTTTGAGACCCAGTACTTC. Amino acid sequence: CASSLGDRDFETQYF.

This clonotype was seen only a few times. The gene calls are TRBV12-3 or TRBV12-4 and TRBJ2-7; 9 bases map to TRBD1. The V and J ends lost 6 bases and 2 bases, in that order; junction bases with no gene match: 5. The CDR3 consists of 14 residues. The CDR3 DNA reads TGTGCCAGCAGCAAGGACAGGGGCCCCTACGAGCAGTACTTC. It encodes CASSKDRGPYEQYF.